This TCR beta chain was sequenced during a study of regulatory T cells in long-lasting Graves disease. The time point is: newly diagnosed GD, antithyroid drugs for less than 3 months. The TCR library was made from RNA that had been extracted from PBMCs in TRIzol. CDR3 regions were amplified by Arm-PCR using iRepertoire HTBI primers to build TCR beta libraries. Using its own MiXCR run on the multiplex PCR reads, TCRdb lists one record per CDR3 protein. The sample has hundreds of thousands of distinct CDR3 sequences, roughly 15% seen once. In this sample, this clonotype turned up many times. V lost 6 bases and J lost 8, with 20 bases in between. CDR3 length: 15 amino acids. This same sample was also part of a study on T cells in Graves' hyperthyroidism and ophthalmopathy.

This receptor was obtained from a woman aged 30 to 39 with Graves disease. The chain uses TRBV12-3 or TRBV12-4 and TRBJ1-3; no clear D gene. The sample consisted of peripheral blood mononuclear cells (PBMCs), taken at new diagnosis, from a patient treated with antithyroid drugs. Written as DNA, the CDR3 is TGTGCCAGCAGCTTCTCGACCGCTCCCGGGGACACCATATATTTT. Protein: CASSFSTAPGDTIYF.